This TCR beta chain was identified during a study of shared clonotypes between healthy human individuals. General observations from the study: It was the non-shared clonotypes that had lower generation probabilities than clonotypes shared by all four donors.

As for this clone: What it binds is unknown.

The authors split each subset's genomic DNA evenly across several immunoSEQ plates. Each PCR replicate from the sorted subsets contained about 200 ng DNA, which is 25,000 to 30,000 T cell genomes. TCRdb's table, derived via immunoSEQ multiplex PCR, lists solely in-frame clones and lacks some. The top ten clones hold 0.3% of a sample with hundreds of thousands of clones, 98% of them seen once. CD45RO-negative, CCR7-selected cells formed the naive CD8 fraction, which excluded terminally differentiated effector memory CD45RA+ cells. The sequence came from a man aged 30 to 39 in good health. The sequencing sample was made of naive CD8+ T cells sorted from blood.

CDR3 sequence reads: CASSSRQGPNEQYF. The CDR3 nucleotides are TGTGCCAGCAGCTCTCGACAGGGTCCCAACGAGCAGTACTTC. The V and J genes are TRBV11-2 and TRBJ2-7, with 7 positions matching TRBD1. The CDR3 is 14 amino acids. Trimming removed 4 bases from V and 5 bases from J; junction bases left unmatched: 8. CDR1 SGHAT and CDR2 FQNNGV come from the germline V gene. The full variable domain, rest sourced from reference TRBV11-2 and TRBJ2-7, is EAGVAQSPRYKIIEKRQSVAFWCNPISGHATLYWYQQILGQGPKLLIQFQNNGVVDDSQLPKDRFSAERLKGVDSTLKIQPAKLEDSAVYLCASSSRQGPNEQYFGPGTRLTVT.